Shown below are 5 T cell receptor beta chains from a single sample sequenced in a study of human T cells and chemical hapten exposure. TCRdb processed the RACE reads anew with MiXCR; each CDR3 protein has one entry. The data hold over 55,000 distinct CDR3 sequences, with roughly 11% observed a single time. Sample time point: patch test 3, about 24 weeks after DPC sensitization. Treatment described: therapeutic diphenylcyclopropenone sensitization with weekly scalp DPC. The starting material was whole blood, obtained in connection with sensitization to the hapten diphenylcyclopropenone (DPC). The source is a woman aged 45-60 years with alopecia areata. Some clones in this sample may be carry-over from other donors' samples.

This clonotype came up a few times. This chain joins TRBV6-1 and TRBJ1-1; D remains unclear. CDR3 size: 13 residues. Trimming took 6 bases from V and 4 from J, leaving 12 bases between them. Per the germline V gene, CDR1 is MNHNS and CDR2 is SASEGT. CDR3 nucleotides: TGTGCCAGCAGCCAGCGGCAACGCACTGAAGCTTTCTTT. Amino acids: CASSQRQRTEAFF.

This clonotype turned up a few times. V gene TRBV18 combines with J gene TRBJ1-2, with D perhaps matching TRBD1 (5 bases). Trimming took off 3 bases at V and 3 bases at J, with 11 bases between the two ends. Germline CDR1 KGHSH, CDR2 LQKENI. This CDR3 has 14 amino acids. The CDR3 sequence is CASSPRDSDYGYTF. CDR3 coding DNA: TGTGCCAGCTCACCGCGGGACTCCGACTATGGCTACACCTTC.

This clonotype was counted ten times or more. The rearrangement uses TRBV7-2 and TRBJ2-2; TRBD1 agrees at 9 bases. Trimming cost V 5 bases and J 6 bases; bases outside gene matches: 7. The CDR3 loop spans 15 amino acids. Germline V gene data show CDR1 as SGHTA and CDR2 as FQGNSA. CDR3 loop: CASSRDGTGPGELFF. The DNA of the CDR3 is TGTGCCAGCAGCAGGGACGGGACAGGGCCCGGGGAGCTGTTTTTT.

This clonotype was seen at least ten times. J is TRBJ2-3 and V is TRBV29-1; 7 nucleotides line up with TRBD2. In germline, CDR1 is SQVTM, CDR2 ANQGSEA. The CDR3 contains 13 residues. J gave up 2 bases and V 4 bases, and 3 bases lay outside the gene matches. The CDR3 DNA reads TGCAGCGTTGGGGCGGGGGACACAGATACGCAGTATTTT. It translates to CSVGAGDTDTQYF.

V usage is TRBV20-1 and J usage is TRBJ2-7; 10 bases agree with TRBD1. The CDR3 has 14 amino acids. The V and J ends lost 5 bases and 5 bases, in that order; junction bases with no gene match: 9. Germline CDR1 reads DFQATT; CDR2 reads SNEGSKA (reference sequence). The CDR3 DNA follows: TGCAGTGCTTTACACGGGACAGGGGTCCACGAGCAGTACTTC. Encoded protein: CSALHGTGVHEQYF.